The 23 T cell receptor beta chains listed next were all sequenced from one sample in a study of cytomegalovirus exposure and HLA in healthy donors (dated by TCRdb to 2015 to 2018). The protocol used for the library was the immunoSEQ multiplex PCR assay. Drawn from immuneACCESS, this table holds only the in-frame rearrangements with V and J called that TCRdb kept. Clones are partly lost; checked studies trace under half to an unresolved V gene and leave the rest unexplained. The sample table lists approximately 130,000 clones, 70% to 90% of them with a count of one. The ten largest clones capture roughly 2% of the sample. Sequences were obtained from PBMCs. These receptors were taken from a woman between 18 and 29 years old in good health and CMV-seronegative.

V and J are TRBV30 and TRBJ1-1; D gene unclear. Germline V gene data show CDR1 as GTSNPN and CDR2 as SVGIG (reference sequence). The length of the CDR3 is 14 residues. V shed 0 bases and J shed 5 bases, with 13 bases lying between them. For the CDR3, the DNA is TGTGCCTGGAGTGTACCCCAGGAAAGGACTGAAGCTTTCTTT. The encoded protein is CAWSVPQERTEAFF.

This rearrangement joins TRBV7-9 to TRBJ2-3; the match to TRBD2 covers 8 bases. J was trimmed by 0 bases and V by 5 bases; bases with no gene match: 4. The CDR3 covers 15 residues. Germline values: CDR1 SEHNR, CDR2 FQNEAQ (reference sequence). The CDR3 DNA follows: TGTGCCAGCAGCGAGCGGGGGCCTAGCACAGATACGCAGTATTTT. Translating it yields CASSERGPSTDTQYF.

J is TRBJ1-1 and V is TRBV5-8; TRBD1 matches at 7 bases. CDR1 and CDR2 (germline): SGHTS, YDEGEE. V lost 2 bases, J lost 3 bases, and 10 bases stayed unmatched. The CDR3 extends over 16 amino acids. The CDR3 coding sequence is TGTGCCAGCAGCTTTTTAGGAGGGGGCCTTTACACTGAAGCTTTCTTT. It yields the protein CASSFLGGGLYTEAFF.

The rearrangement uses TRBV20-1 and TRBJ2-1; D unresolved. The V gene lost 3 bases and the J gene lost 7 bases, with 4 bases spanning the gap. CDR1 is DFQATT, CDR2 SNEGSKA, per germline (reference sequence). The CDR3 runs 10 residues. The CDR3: CSASENEQFF. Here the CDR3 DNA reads TGCAGTGCTAGTGAGAATGAGCAGTTCTTC.

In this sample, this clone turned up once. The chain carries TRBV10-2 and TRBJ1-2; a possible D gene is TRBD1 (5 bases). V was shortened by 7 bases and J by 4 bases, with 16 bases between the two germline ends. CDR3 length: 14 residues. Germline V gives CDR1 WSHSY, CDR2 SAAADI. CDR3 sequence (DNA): TGCGCCAGCACTCCAGGGTCGGTGCCCTATGGCTACACCTTC. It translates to CASTPGSVPYGYTF.

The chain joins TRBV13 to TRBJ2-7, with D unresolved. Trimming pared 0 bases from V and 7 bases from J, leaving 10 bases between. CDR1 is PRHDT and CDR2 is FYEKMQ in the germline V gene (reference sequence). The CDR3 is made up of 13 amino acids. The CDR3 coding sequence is TGTGCCAGCAGCTTAGGAATAGAACGGGAGCAGTACTTC. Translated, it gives CASSLGIEREQYF.

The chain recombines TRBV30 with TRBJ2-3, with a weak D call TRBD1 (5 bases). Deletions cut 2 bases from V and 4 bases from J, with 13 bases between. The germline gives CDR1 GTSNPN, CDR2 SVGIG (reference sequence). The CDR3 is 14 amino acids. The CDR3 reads CAWSQFLGADTQYF. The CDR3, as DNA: TGTGCCTGGAGTCAATTTTTAGGGGCAGATACGCAGTATTTT.

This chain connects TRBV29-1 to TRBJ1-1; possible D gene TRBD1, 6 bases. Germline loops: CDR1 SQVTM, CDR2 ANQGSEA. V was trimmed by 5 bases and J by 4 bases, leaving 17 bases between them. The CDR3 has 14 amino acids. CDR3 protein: CSVIQRLGGTEAFF. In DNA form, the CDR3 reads TGCAGCGTTATTCAGCGTTTAGGGGGCACTGAAGCTTTCTTT.

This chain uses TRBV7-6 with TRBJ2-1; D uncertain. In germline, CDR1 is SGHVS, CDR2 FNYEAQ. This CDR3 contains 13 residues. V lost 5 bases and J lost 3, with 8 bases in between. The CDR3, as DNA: TGTGCCAGCAGCCCGGTCCGCTACAATGAGCAGTTCTTC. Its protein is CASSPVRYNEQFF.

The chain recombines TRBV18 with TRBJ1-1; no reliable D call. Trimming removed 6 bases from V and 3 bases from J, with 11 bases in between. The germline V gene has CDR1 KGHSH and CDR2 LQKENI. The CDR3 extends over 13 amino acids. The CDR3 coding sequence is TGTGCCAGCTCCCAACAGAGGGACACTGAAGCTTTCTTT. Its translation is CASSQQRDTEAFF.

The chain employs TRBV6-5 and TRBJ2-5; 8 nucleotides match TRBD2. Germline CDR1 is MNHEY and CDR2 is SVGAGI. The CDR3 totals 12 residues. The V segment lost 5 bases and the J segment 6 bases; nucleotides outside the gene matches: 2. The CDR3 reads CASSSGSKTQYF. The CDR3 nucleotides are TGTGCCAGCAGTAGCGGGAGCAAGACCCAGTACTTC.

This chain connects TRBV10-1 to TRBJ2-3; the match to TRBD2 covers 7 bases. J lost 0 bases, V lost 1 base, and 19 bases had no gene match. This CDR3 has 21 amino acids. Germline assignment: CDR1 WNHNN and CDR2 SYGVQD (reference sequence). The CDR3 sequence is CASSEFSGQGGTHTSTDTQYF. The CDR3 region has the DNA TGCGCCAGCAGTGAGTTCTCGGGCCAGGGAGGGACTCACACGAGCACAGATACGCAGTATTTT.

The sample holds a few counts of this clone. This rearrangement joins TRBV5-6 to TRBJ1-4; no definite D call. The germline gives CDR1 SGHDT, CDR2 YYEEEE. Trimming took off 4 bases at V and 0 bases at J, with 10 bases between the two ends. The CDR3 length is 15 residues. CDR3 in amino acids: CASSRQSATNEKLFF. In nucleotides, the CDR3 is TGTGCCAGCAGCCGTCAGTCTGCAACTAATGAAAAACTGTTTTTT.

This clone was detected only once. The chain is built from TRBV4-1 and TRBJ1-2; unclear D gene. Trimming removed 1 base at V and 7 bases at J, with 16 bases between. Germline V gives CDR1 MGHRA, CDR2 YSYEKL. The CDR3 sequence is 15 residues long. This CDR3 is CASSQGVLGAIGYTF. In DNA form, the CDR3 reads TGCGCCAGCAGCCAAGGAGTTCTGGGCGCGATTGGCTACACCTTC.

The CDR3 DNA is TGTGCCAGCAGTTACTCGGGCGGGGGGGCGCCTACCGAGCAGTACTTC. This encodes CASSYSGGGAPTEQYF. The gene calls are TRBV6-5 and TRBJ2-7; 9 nucleotides match TRBD2. The germline V gene has CDR1 MNHEY and CDR2 SVGAGI. This CDR3 is 16 amino acids long. Losses at the gene ends were 0 bases for V and 6 bases for J; bases not matched to a gene: 9.

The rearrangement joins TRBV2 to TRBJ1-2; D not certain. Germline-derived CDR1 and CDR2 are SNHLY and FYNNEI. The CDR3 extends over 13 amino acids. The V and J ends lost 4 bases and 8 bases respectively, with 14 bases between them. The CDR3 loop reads CASSVGEGAGYTF. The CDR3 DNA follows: TGTGCCAGCAGTGTAGGTGAGGGAGCCGGCTACACCTTC.

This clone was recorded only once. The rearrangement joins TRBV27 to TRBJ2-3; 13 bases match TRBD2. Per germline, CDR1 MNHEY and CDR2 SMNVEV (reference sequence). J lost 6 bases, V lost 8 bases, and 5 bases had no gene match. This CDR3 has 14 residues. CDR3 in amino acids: CASCRTSGSDTQYF. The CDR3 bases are TGTGCCAGCTGTAGGACTAGCGGGAGTGATACGCAGTATTTT.

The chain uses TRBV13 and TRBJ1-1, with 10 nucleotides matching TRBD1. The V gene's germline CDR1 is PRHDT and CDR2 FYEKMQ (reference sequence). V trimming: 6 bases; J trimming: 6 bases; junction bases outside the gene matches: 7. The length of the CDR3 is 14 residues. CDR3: CASRSGTGASEAFF. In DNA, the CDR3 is TGTGCCAGCAGGTCCGGGACAGGGGCGTCTGAAGCTTTCTTT.

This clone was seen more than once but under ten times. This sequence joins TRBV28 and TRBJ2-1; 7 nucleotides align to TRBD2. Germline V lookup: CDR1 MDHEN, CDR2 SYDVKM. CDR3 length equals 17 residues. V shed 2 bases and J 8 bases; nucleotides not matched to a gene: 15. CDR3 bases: TGTGCCAGCAGTTTAAACTCCCTCGGGCAGACTAGCTATGAGCAGTTCTTC. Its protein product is CASSLNSLGQTSYEQFF.

CDR3 loop: CASSQGPGLAGITGELFF. DNA of the CDR3: TGCGCCAGCAGCCAAGGACCCGGACTAGCGGGAATAACCGGGGAGCTGTTTTTT. The J gene is TRBJ2-2, the V gene TRBV4-1, with 12 bases fitting TRBD2. V was pared by 1 base and J by 5 bases, with 8 bases of the junction left unmatched. The CDR3 is 18 residues long. Germline loops: CDR1 MGHRA, CDR2 YSYEKL.

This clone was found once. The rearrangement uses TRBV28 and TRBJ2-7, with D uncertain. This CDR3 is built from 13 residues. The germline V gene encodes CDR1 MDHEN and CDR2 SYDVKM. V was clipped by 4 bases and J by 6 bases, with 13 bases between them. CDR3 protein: CASSYDGVGEQYF. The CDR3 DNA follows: TGTGCCAGCAGTTACGATGGAGTGGGCGAGCAGTACTTC.

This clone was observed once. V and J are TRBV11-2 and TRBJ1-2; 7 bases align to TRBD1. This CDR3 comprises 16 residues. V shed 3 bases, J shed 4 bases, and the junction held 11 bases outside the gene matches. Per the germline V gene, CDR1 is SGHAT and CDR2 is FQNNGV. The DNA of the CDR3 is TGTGCCAGCAGCTTCCCGGGACAGAGGAACCTCTATGGCTACACCTTC. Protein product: CASSFPGQRNLYGYTF.

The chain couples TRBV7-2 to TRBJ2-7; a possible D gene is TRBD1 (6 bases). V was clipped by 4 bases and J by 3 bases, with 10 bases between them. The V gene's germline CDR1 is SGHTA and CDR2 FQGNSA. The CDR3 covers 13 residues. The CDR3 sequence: CASSSRTDYEQYF. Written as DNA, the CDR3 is TGTGCCAGCAGCTCTCGGACAGACTACGAGCAGTACTTC. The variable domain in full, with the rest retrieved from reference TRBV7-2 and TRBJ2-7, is GAGVSQSPSNKVTEKGKDVELRCDPISGHTALYWYRQSLGQGLEFLIYFQGNSAPDKSGLPSDRFSAERTGGSVSTLTIQRTQQEDSAVYLCASSSRTDYEQYFGPGTRLTVT.